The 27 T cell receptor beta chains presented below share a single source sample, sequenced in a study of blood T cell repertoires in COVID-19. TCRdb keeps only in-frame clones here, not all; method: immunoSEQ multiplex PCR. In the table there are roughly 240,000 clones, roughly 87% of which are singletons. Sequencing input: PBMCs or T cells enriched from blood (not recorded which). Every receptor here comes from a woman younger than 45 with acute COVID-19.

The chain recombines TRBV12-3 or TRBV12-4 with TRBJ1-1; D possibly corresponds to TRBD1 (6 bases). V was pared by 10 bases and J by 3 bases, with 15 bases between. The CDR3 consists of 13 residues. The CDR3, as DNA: TGTGCCACCCCAGGGGTGAAGGACACTGAAGCTTTCTTT. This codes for CATPGVKDTEAFF.

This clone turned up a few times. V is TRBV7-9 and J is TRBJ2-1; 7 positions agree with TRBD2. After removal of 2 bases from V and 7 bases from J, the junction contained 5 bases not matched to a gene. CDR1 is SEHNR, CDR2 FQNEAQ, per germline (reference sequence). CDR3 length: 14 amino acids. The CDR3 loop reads CASSLYWGGNEQFF. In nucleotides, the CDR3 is TGTGCCAGCAGCTTATATTGGGGGGGAAATGAGCAGTTCTTC.

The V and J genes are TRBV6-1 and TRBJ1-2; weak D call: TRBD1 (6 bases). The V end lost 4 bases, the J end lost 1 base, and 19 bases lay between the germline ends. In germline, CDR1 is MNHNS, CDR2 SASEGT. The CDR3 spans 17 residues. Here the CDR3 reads CASSVPGDPTVNYGYTF. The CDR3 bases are TGTGCCAGCAGTGTCCCAGGGGACCCGACAGTTAACTATGGCTACACCTTC.

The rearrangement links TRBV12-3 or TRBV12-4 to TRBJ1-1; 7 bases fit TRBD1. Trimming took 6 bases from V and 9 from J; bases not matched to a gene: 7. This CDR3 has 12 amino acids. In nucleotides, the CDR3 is TGTGCCAGCAGCGAAGGACAGGCTCAAGCTTTCTTT. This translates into CASSEGQAQAFF.

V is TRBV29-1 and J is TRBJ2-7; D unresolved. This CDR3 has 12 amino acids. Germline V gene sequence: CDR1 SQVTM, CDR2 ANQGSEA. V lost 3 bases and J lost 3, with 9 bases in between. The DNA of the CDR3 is TGCAGCGTTGAGGTACGCGGCTACGAGCAGTACTTC. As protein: CSVEVRGYEQYF.

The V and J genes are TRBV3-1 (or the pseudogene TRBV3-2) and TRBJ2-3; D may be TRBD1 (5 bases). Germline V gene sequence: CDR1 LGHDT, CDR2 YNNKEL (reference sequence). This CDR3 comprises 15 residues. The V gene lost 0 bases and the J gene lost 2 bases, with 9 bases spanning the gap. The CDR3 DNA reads TGTGCCAGCAGCCAAGATTTAGGGGACACAGATACGCAGTATTTT. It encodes CASSQDLGDTDTQYF.

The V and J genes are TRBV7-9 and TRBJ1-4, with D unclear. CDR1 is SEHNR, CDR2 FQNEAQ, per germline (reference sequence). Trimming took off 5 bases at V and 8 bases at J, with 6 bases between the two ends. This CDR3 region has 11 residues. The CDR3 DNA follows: TGTGCCAGCAGCGGAGGGGAAAAACTGTTTTTT. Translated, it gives CASSGGEKLFF.

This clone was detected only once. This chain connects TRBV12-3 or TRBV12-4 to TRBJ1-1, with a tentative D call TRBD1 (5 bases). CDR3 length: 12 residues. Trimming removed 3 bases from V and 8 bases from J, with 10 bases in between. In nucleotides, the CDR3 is TGTGCCAGCAGTTTGACAGCCCGGGAAGCTTTCTTT. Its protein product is CASSLTAREAFF.

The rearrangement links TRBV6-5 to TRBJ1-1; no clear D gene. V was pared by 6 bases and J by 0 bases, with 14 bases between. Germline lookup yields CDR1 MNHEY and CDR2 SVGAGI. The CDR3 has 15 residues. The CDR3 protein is CASSPPQALNTEAFF. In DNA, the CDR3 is TGTGCCAGCAGCCCCCCCCAGGCGTTGAACACTGAAGCTTTCTTT.

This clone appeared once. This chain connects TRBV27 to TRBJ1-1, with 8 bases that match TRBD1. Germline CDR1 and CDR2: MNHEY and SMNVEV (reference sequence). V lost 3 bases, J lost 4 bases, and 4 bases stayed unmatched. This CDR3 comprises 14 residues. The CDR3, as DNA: TGTGCCAGCAGTTTCCTCGACAGGGGCACTGAAGCTTTCTTT. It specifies CASSFLDRGTEAFF.

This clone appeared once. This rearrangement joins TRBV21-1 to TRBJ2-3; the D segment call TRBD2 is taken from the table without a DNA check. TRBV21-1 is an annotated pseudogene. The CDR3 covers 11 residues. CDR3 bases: TGTGCCAGGGGAGGGGAGGATACGCAGTATTTT. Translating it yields CARGGEDTQYF.

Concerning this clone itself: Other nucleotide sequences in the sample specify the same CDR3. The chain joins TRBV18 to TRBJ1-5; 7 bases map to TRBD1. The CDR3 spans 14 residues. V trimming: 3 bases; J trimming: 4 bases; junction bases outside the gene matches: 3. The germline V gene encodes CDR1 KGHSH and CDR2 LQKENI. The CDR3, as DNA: TGTGCCAGCTCACCGGGACAGCCGAATCAGCCCCAGCATTTT. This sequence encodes CASSPGQPNQPQHF.

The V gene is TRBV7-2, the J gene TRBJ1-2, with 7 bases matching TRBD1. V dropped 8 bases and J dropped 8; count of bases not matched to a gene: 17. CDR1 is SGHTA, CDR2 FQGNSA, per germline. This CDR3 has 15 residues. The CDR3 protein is CASALKRPPGGGYTF. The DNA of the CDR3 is TGTGCCAGCGCCTTGAAACGTCCCCCAGGGGGGGGCTACACCTTC.

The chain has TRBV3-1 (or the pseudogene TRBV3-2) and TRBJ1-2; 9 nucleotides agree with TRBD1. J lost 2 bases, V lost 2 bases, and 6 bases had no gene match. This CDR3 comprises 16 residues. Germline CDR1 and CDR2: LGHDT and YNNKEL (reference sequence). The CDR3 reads CASSQIAGTGNYGYTF. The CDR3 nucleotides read TGTGCCAGCAGCCAAATCGCCGGGACAGGGAACTATGGCTACACCTTC.

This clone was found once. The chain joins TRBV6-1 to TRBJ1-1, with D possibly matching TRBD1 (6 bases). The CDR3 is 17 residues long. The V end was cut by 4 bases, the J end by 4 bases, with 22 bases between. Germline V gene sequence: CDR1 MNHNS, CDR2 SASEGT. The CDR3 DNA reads TGTGCCAGCAGTGTCCTCCTACAGGTCCCCAGGGGCACTGAAGCTTTCTTT. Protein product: CASSVLLQVPRGTEAFF.

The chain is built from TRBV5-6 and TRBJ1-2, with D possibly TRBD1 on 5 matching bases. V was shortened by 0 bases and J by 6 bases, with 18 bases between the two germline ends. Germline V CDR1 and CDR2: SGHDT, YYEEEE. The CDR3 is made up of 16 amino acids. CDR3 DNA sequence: TGTGCCAGCAGCTTGGGGGGCGGATTCGTACTTAATGGCTACACCTTC. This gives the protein CASSLGGGFVLNGYTF.

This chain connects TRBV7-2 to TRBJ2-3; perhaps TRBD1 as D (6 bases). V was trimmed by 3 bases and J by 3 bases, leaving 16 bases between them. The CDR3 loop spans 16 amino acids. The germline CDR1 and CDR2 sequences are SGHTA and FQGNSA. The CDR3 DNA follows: TGTGCCAGCAGCTTTACTAGACAGGCCTCGACAGATACGCAGTATTTT. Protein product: CASSFTRQASTDTQYF. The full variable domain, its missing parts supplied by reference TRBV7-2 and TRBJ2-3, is GAGVSQSPSNKVTEKGKDVELRCDPISGHTALYWYRQSLGQGLEFLIYFQGNSAPDKSGLPSDRFSAERTGGSVSTLTIQRTQQEDSAVYLCASSFTRQASTDTQYFGPGTRLTVL.

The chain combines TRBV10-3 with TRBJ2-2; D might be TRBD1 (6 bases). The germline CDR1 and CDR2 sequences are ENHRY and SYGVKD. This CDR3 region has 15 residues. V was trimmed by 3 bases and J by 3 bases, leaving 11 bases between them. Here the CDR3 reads CAISDWDTYTGELFF. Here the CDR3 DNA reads TGTGCCATCAGTGACTGGGACACTTACACCGGGGAGCTGTTTTTT.

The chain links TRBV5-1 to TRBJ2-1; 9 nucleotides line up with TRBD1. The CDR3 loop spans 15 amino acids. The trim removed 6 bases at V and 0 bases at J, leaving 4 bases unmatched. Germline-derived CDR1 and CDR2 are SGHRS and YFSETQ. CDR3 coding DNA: TGCGCCAGCATAGGGACAGGGAGCTCCTACAATGAGCAGTTCTTC. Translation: CASIGTGSSYNEQFF.

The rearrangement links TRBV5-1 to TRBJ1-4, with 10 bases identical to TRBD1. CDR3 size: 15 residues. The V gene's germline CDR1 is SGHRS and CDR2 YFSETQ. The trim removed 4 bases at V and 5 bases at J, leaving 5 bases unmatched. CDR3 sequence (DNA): TGCGCCAGCAGCCCGAAGGGACAGGGGAATGAAAAACTGTTTTTT. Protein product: CASSPKGQGNEKLFF.

The CDR3 is CASSSRDRPNEQFF. CDR3 sequence (DNA): TGTGCCAGCAGCTCCCGAGACAGACCAAATGAGCAGTTCTTC. The chain couples TRBV11-3 to TRBJ2-1; D perhaps matches TRBD1 (5 bases). There are 14 residues in the CDR3. Germline CDR1 reads SGHNT; CDR2 reads YENEEA. V shed 4 bases and J shed 7 bases, with 14 bases lying between them.

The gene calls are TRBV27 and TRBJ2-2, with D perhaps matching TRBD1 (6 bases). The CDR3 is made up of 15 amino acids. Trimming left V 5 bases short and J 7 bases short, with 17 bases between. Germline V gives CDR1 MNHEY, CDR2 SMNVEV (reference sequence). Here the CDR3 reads CASSRTTGGYGELFF. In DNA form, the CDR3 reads TGTGCCAGCAGTCGTACGACAGGTGGATACGGGGAGCTGTTTTTT.

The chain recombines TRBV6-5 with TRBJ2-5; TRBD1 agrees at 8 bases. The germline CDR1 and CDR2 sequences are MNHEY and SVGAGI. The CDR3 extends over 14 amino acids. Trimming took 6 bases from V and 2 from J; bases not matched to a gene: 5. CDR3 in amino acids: CASSRGQGQETQYF. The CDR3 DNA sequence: TGTGCCAGCAGCCGAGGACAGGGTCAAGAGACCCAGTACTTC.

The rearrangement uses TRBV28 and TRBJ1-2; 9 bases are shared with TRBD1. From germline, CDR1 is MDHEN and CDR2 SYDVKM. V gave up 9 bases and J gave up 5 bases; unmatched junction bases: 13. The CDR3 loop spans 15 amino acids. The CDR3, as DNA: TGTGCCAGGATACAGGGGGCGCTAGGTATGTATGGCTACACCTTC. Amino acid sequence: CARIQGALGMYGYTF.

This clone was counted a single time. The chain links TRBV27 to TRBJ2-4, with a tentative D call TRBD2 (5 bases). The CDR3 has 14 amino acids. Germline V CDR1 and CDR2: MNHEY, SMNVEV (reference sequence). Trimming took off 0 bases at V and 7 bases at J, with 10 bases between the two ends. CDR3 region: CASSLSGGDNIQYF. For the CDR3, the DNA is TGTGCCAGCAGTTTATCAGGAGGCGATAACATTCAGTACTTC.

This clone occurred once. The CDR3 sequence: CASSIGTGNGYTF. For the CDR3, the DNA is TGCGCCAGCAGCATCGGCACAGGCAATGGCTACACCTTC. The chain has TRBV5-1 and TRBJ1-2; TRBD1 might be the D (5 bases). The CDR3 consists of 13 residues. CDR1 is SGHRS, CDR2 YFSETQ, per germline. V was cut by 4 bases and J by 6 bases, with 13 bases left in between.

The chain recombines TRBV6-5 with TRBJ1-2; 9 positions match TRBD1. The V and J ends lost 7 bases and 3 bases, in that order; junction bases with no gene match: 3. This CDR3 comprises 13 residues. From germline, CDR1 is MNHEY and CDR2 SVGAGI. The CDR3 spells CASTRDRDYGYTF. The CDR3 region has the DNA TGTGCCAGCACCCGGGACAGGGACTATGGCTACACCTTC.